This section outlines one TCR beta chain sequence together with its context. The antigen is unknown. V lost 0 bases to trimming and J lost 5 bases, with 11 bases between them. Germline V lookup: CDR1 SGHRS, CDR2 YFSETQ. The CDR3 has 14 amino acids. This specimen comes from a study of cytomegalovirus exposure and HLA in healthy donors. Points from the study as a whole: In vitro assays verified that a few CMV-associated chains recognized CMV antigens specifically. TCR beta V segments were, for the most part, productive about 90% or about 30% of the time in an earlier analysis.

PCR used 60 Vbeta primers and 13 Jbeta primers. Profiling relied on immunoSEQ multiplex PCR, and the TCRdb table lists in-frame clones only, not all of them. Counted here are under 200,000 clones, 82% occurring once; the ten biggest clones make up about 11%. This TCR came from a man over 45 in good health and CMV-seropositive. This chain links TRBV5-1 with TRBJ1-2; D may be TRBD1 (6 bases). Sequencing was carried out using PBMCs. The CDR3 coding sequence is TGCGCCAGCAGCTTGGTGCTGGGGGCGTATGGCTACACCTTC. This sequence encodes CASSLVLGAYGYTF.